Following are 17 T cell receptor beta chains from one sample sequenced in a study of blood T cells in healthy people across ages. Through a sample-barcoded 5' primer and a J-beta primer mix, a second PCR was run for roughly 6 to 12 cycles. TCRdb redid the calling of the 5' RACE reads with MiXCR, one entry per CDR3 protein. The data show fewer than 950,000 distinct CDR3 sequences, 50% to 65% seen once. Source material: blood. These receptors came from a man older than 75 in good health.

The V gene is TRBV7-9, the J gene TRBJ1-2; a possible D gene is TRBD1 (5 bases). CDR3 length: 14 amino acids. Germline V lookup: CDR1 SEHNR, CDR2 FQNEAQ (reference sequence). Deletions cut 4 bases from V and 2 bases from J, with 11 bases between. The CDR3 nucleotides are TGTGCCAGCAGCTGGGATCAGGGAAACTATGGCTACACCTTC. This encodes CASSWDQGNYGYTF. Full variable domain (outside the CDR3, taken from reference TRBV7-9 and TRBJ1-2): DTGVSQNPRHKITKRGQNVTFRCDPISEHNRLYWYRQTLGQGPEFLTYFQNEAQLEKSRLLSDRFSAERPKGSFSTLEIQRTEQGDSAMYLCASSWDQGNYGYTFGSGTRLTVV.

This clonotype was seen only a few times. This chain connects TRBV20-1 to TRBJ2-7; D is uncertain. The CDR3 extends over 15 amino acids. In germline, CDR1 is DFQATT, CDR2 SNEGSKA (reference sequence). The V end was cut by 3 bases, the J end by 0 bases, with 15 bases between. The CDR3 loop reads CSASLVAVGSYEQYF. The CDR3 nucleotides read TGCAGTGCTAGTTTGGTCGCGGTCGGCTCCTACGAGCAGTACTTC.

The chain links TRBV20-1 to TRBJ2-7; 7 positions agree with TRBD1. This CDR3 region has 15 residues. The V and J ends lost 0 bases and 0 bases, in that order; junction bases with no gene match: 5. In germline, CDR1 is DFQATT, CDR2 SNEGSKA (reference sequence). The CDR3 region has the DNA TGCAGTGCTAGAGATCCGGGACAGAGCTCCTACGAGCAGTACTTC. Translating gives CSARDPGQSSYEQYF.

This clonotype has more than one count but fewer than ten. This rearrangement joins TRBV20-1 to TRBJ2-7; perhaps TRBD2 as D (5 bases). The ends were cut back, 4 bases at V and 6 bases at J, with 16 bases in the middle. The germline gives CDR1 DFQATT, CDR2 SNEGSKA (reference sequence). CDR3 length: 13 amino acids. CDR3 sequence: CSATTGKTREQYF. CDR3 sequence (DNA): TGCAGTGCTACAACCGGGAAAACCCGCGAGCAGTACTTC.

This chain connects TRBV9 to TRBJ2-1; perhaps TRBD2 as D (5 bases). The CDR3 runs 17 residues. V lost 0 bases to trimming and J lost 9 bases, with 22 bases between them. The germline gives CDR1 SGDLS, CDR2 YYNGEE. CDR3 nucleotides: TGTGCCAGCAGCGTAGCTATAGGGCCCACCGGACTGGGTGAGCAGTTCTTC. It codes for CASSVAIGPTGLGEQFF. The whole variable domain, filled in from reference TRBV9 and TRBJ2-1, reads DSGVTQTPKHLITATGQRVTLRCSPRSGDLSVYWYQQSLDQGLQFLIQYYNGEERAKGNILERFSAQQFPDLHSELNLSSLELGDSALYFCASSVAIGPTGLGEQFFGPGTRLTVL.

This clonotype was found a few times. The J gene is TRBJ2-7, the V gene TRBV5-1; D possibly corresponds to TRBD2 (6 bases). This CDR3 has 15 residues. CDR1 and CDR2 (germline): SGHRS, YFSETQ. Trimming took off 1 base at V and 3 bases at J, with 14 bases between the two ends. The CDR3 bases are TGCGCCAGCAGCTTGTTAGCGGTACCTGACTACGAGCAGTACTTC. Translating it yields CASSLLAVPDYEQYF.

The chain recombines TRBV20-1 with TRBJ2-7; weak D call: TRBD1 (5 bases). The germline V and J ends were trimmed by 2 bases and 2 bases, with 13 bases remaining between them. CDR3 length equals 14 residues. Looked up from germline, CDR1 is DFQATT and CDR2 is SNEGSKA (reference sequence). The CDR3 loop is CSARTMDNPYEQYF. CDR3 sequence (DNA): TGCAGTGCTAGAACTATGGACAACCCCTACGAGCAGTACTTC.

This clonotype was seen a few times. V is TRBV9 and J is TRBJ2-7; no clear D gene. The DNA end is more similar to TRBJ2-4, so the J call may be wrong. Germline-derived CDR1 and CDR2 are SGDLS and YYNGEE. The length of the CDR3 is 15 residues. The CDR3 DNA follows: TGTGCCAGCAGCGTAGGGCCCGAGAAGGGCGGCATTCAGTACTTC. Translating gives CASSVGPEKGGIQYF.

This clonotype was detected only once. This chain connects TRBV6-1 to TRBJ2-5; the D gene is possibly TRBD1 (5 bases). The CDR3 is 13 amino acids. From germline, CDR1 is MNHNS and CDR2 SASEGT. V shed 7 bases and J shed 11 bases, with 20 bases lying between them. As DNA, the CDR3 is TGTGCCAGCAAAGGGGTAGGGCTCGATGAGCAGTACTTC. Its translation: CASKGVGLDEQYF.

The CDR3 DNA is TGTGCCACCAGTGAACCTAGGACGGCAGATACGCAGTATTTT. This gives the protein CATSEPRTADTQYF. The chain recombines TRBV24-1 with TRBJ2-3; D gene uncertain. Trimming stripped 4 bases from V and 4 bases from J, with 11 bases between. CDR3 size: 14 residues. The V gene's germline CDR1 is KGHDR and CDR2 SFDVKD.

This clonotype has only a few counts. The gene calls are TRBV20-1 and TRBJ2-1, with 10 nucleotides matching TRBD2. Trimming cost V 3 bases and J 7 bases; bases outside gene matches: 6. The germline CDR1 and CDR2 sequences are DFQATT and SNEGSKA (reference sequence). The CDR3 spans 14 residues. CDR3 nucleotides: TGCAGTGCTAGGGAAAGCGGGAGGGTTAATGAGCAGTTCTTC. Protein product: CSARESGRVNEQFF.

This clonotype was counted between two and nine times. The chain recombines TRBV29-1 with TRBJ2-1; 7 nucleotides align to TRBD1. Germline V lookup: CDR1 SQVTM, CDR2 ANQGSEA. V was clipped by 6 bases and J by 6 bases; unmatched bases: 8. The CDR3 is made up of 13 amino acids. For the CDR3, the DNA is TGCAGCGTCCGGGACAGTCTACGCAATGAGCAGTTCTTC. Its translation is CSVRDSLRNEQFF.

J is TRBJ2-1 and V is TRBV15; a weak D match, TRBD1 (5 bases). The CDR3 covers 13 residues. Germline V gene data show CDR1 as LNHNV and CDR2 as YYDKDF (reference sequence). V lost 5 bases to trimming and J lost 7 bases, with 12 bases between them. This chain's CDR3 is CATSARVSNEQFF. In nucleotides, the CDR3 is TGTGCCACCAGCGCCAGGGTCTCAAATGAGCAGTTCTTC.

The CDR3 sequence: CASSLRAGQITNTGELFF. The CDR3 nucleotides read TGTGCCAGCAGCTTAAGGGCCGGACAGATAACTAACACCGGGGAGCTGTTTTTT. The rearrangement uses TRBV7-9 and TRBJ2-2, with D perhaps matching TRBD1 (6 bases). V was trimmed by 2 bases and J by 2 bases, leaving 18 bases between them. The CDR3 length is 18 residues. The V gene's germline CDR1 is SEHNR and CDR2 FQNEAQ (reference sequence).

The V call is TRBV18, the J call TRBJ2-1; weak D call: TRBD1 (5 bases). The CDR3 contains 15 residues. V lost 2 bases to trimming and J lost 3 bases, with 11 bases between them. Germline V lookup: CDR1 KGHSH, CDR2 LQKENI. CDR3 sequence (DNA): TGTGCCAGCTCACCAAACGACAGAGGCTACAATGAGCAGTTCTTC. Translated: CASSPNDRGYNEQFF.

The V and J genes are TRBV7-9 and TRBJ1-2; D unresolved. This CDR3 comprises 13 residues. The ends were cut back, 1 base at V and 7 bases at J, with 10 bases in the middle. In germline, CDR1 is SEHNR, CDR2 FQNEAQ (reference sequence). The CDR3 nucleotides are TGTGCCAGCAGCTTAGGGCTAGAGTCTGGCTACACCTTC. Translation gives CASSLGLESGYTF.

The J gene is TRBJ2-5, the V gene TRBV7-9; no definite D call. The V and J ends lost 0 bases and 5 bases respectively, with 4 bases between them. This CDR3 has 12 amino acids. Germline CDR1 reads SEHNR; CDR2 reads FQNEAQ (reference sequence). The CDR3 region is CASSLAPETQYF. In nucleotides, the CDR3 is TGTGCCAGCAGCTTAGCGCCGGAGACCCAGTACTTC.